The present entry profiles one T cell receptor beta chain with its context. Primers for the PCR totalled 60 Vbeta and 13 Jbeta. Assay: immunoSEQ multiplex PCR; the TCRdb copy retains only in-frame clones and omits some. This table has 110,000 or so clones, about an eighth appearing once. The sample belongs to a study of cytomegalovirus exposure and HLA in healthy donors. Study context: The study placed about 86% of its approximately 400 genotyped donors in the Caucasian-associated ancestry cluster.

There are 14 residues in the CDR3. The J segment lost 3 bases and the V segment lost 10 bases, leaving 9 bases of the junction unmatched. The specimen sequenced was PBMCs. The chain couples TRBV23-1 to TRBJ2-7; 10 bases are shared with TRBD2. TRBV23-1 is identified as an open reading frame with a role that is uncertain. The receptor comes from a man aged 40-49 years in good health and CMV-seropositive. In DNA, the CDR3 is TGCGCCACCCCCCACAAGCGGGAGGGCTACGAGCAGTACTTC. Protein: CATPHKREGYEQYF.